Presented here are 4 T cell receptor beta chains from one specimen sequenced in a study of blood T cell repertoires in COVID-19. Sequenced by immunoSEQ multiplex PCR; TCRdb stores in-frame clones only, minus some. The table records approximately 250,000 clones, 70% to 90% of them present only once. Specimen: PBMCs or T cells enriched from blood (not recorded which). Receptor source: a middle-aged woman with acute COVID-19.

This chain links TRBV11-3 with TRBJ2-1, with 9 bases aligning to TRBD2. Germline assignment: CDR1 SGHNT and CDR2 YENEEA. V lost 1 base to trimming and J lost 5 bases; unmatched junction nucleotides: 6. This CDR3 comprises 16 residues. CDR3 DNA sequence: TGTGCCAGCAGCTTAGGCGGCGGGAGGGGCGACAATGAGCAGTTCTTC. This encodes CASSLGGGRGDNEQFF.

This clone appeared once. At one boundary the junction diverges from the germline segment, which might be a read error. The CDR3 here is CASSRSDISNNSPLHF. The CDR3 nucleotides read TGTGCCAGCTCACGATCTGACATCTCCAATAATTCACCCCTCCACTTT. This sequence joins TRBV18 and TRBJ1-6; D not certain. Germline lookup yields CDR1 KGHSH and CDR2 LQKENI. The CDR3 spans 16 residues.

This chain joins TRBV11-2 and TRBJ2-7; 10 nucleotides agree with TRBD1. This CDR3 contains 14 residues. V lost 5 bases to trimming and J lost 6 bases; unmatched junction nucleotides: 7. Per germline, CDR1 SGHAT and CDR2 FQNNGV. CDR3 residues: CASSLPGTGAEQYV. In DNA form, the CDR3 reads TGTGCCAGCAGCCTGCCCGGGACAGGGGCCGAGCAGTACGTC.

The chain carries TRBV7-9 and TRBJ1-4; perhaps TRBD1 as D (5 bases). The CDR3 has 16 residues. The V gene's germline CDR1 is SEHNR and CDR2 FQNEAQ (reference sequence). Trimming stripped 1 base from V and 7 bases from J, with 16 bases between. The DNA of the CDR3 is TGTGCCAGCAGCTTAGGATGGCAGGGATCGACTGAAAAACTGTTTTTT. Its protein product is CASSLGWQGSTEKLFF.